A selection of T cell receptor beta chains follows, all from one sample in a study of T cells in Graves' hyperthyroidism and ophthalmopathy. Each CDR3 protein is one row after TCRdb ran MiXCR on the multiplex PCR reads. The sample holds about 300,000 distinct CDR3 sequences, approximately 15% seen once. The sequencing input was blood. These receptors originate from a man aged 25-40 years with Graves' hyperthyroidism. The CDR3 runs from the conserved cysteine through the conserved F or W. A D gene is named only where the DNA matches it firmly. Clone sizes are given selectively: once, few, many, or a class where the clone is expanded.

CDR3nt: TGCGCCAGCAGCCCGATGGGGACAGGGCTCGAGCAGTACTTC; CDR3aa: CASSPMGTGLEQYF; len: 14; abundance: many; j_gene: TRBJ2-7; v_gene: TRBV5-1; d_gene: TRBD1
CDR3nt: TGTGCCAGCAGCGCAACCCGGGAGGCGCATGAGCAGTTCTTC; CDR3aa: CASSATREAHEQFF; len: 14; abundance: many; j_gene: TRBJ2-1; v_gene: TRBV7-3; d_gene: TRBD2
CDR3nt: TGCGCCAGCAGCCAAGGTACGGGACAGGCTGGAAACACCATATATTTT; CDR3aa: CASSQGTGQAGNTIYF; len: 16; abundance: -; j_gene: TRBJ1-3; v_gene: TRBV4-1; d_gene: TRBD1
CDR3nt: TGTGCCAGCAGAGTTCGGAGGGTGTCGGATACGCAGTATTTT; CDR3aa: CASRVRRVSDTQYF; len: 14; abundance: few; j_gene: TRBJ2-3; v_gene: TRBV6-1; d_gene: -
CDR3nt: TGTGCCAGTGGGGACAGGCCGAACACTGAAGCTTTCTTT; CDR3aa: CASGDRPNTEAFF; len: 13; abundance: many; j_gene: TRBJ1-1; v_gene: TRBV19; d_gene: TRBD1
CDR3nt: TGTGCCAGCAGCTCCAATCGGGACTCACAAGAGACCCAGTACTTC; CDR3aa: CASSSNRDSQETQYF; len: 15; abundance: many; j_gene: TRBJ2-5; v_gene: TRBV7-9; d_gene: -
CDR3nt: TGTGCCAGCAGCTCTAGAGGGGGATTAAGCACAGATACGCAGTATTTT; CDR3aa: CASSSRGGLSTDTQYF; len: 16; abundance: -; j_gene: TRBJ2-3; v_gene: TRBV7-9; d_gene: -
CDR3nt: TGCAGTGCTAGAGGCGGACTAGCGGGAGGCCATGAGCAGTTCTTC; CDR3aa: CSARGGLAGGHEQFF; len: 15; abundance: few; j_gene: TRBJ2-1; v_gene: TRBV20-1; d_gene: TRBD2
CDR3nt: TGTGCCAGCAGCGCTGGGGCTAGCCCCTACGAGCAGTACTTC; CDR3aa: CASSAGASPYEQYF; len: 14; abundance: -; j_gene: TRBJ2-7; v_gene: TRBV7-9; d_gene: -
CDR3nt: TGTGCCAGCTCACCCCGCCGGGGAGCCCTCCACTTT; CDR3aa: CASSPRRGALHF; len: 12; abundance: many; j_gene: TRBJ1-6; v_gene: TRBV18; d_gene: -
CDR3nt: TGTGCCAGCAGTTTGAATGGGGAGTTCGGCAATGAGCAGTTCTTC; CDR3aa: CASSLNGEFGNEQFF; len: 15; abundance: many; j_gene: TRBJ2-1; v_gene: TRBV27; d_gene: -
CDR3nt: TGCGCCAGCAGCCAGGGGGCCACAGATACGCAGTATTTT; CDR3aa: CASSQGATDTQYF; len: 13; abundance: few; j_gene: TRBJ2-3; v_gene: TRBV4-1; d_gene: -
CDR3nt: TGTGCCAGCAGTTTAGGGACAGGGTTTAGAGATTCAGAGACCCAGTACTTC; CDR3aa: CASSLGTGFRDSETQYF; len: 17; abundance: many; j_gene: TRBJ2-5; v_gene: TRBV12-3/TRBV12-4; d_gene: TRBD1
CDR3nt: TGTGCCAGCGGACAGCGGACCCAGTACTTC; CDR3aa: CASGQRTQYF; len: 10; abundance: many; j_gene: TRBJ2-5; v_gene: TRBV2; d_gene: -
CDR3nt: TGCGCCAGCAGCTTCGAAGGAACTACACCCCTCCACTTT; CDR3aa: CASSFEGTTPLHF; len: 13; abundance: many; j_gene: TRBJ1-6; v_gene: TRBV5-1; d_gene: -
CDR3nt: TGTGCCAGCGGGATCGCCTCAGGGGCCAATTCACCCCTCCACTTT; CDR3aa: CASGIASGANSPLHF; len: 15; abundance: few; j_gene: TRBJ1-6; v_gene: TRBV2; d_gene: -
CDR3nt: TGTGCCAGCAGCACCCAGGGGGGCGAGACCCAGTACTTC; CDR3aa: CASSTQGGETQYF; len: 13; abundance: many; j_gene: TRBJ2-5; v_gene: TRBV2; d_gene: -
CDR3nt: TGTGCCAGCAGCTTAATCGGCGGGGGCACCCAGTACTTC; CDR3aa: CASSLIGGGTQYF; len: 13; abundance: many; j_gene: TRBJ2-5; v_gene: TRBV7-6; d_gene: -
CDR3nt: TGTGCCAGCGGGATACCAGGGTCTTCTAAGGGCTACACCTTC; CDR3aa: CASGIPGSSKGYTF; len: 14; abundance: many; j_gene: TRBJ1-2; v_gene: TRBV6-2/TRBV6-3; d_gene: -
CDR3nt: TGTGCCAGTAGTATGTTGATGGGGGGCCATGGCTACACCTTC; CDR3aa: CASSMLMGGHGYTF; len: 14; abundance: -; j_gene: TRBJ1-2; v_gene: TRBV19; d_gene: -
CDR3nt: TGTGCCAGTAACGACTTCGGCGGGGGGGGGAGCACAGATACGCAGTATTTT; CDR3aa: CASNDFGGGGSTDTQYF; len: 17; abundance: -; j_gene: TRBJ2-3; v_gene: TRBV19; d_gene: TRBD2
CDR3nt: TGTGCCAGCTCACCACCGTCCGCAGGGCCCAATCAGCCCCAGCATTTT; CDR3aa: CASSPPSAGPNQPQHF; len: 16; abundance: few; j_gene: TRBJ1-5; v_gene: TRBV18; d_gene: -
CDR3nt: TGCGCCAGCACCTACCACTTGGGACAGACCAATGAGCAGTTCTTC; CDR3aa: CASTYHLGQTNEQFF; len: 15; abundance: -; j_gene: TRBJ2-1; v_gene: TRBV10-2; d_gene: TRBD1
CDR3nt: TGTGCCAGCAGCCCGGGACCCTCGCCAGCTTTCTTT; CDR3aa: CASSPGPSPAFF; len: 12; abundance: many; j_gene: TRBJ1-1; v_gene: TRBV6-1; d_gene: -
CDR3nt: TGTGCCAGCAGTTCTTGGCAGGGACCTAATTCACCCCTCCACTTT; CDR3aa: CASSSWQGPNSPLHF; len: 15; abundance: -; j_gene: TRBJ1-6; v_gene: TRBV27; d_gene: -
CDR3nt: TGTGCCACCAGTGATTTCCCTAGCGCCAATAGGAAGGATGAGCAGTTCTTC; CDR3aa: CATSDFPSANRKDEQFF; len: 17; abundance: few; j_gene: TRBJ2-1; v_gene: TRBV24-1; d_gene: -
CDR3nt: TGCGCCAGCCAACGAGGGACAGGCCAAGAGACCCAGTACTTC; CDR3aa: CASQRGTGQETQYF; len: 14; abundance: many; j_gene: TRBJ2-5; v_gene: TRBV5-1; d_gene: TRBD1
CDR3nt: TGTGCCAGCAGCTTAGAGGCAGCCTTGCATGGCTACACCTTC; CDR3aa: CASSLEAALHGYTF; len: 14; abundance: few; j_gene: TRBJ1-2; v_gene: TRBV7-9; d_gene: -
CDR3nt: TGTGCCAGCAGCTTAGCTCCCGATATGAACACTGAAGCTTTCTTT; CDR3aa: CASSLAPDMNTEAFF; len: 15; abundance: many; j_gene: TRBJ1-1; v_gene: TRBV11-3; d_gene: -
CDR3nt: TGTGCCGTCGCGCAGGGACGGTTCAATCAGCCCCAGCATTTT; CDR3aa: CAVAQGRFNQPQHF; len: 14; abundance: many; j_gene: TRBJ1-5; v_gene: TRBV15; d_gene: -
CDR3nt: TGCGCCAGCAGCCAAGTCCTAGTCACAGATACGCAGTATTTT; CDR3aa: CASSQVLVTDTQYF; len: 14; abundance: -; j_gene: TRBJ2-3; v_gene: TRBV4-1; d_gene: -
CDR3nt: TGCAGCGTCAAACGGGCGGGGTTGGGGAACTATGGCTACACCTTC; CDR3aa: CSVKRAGLGNYGYTF; len: 15; abundance: -; j_gene: TRBJ1-2; v_gene: TRBV29-1; d_gene: -
CDR3nt: TGCAGTGCGAGCCCGACTAGCGGGAGGATAGGTGAGCAGTTCTTC; CDR3aa: CSASPTSGRIGEQFF; len: 15; abundance: many; j_gene: TRBJ2-1; v_gene: TRBV20-1; d_gene: TRBD2
CDR3nt: TGTGCCAGCAGTTCCCCCAACGGGGAGGGTACAGATACGCAGTATTTT; CDR3aa: CASSSPNGEGTDTQYF; len: 16; abundance: many; j_gene: TRBJ2-3; v_gene: TRBV28; d_gene: TRBD2
CDR3nt: TGTGCCAGCAGCGTAGACCTGAGCGGGTACGAGCAGTACTTC; CDR3aa: CASSVDLSGYEQYF; len: 14; abundance: few; j_gene: TRBJ2-7; v_gene: TRBV9; d_gene: -
CDR3nt: TGCGCCAGCAGCCATGGCGTATTGGCGCGGGAGGGGAATGAGCAGTTCTTC; CDR3aa: CASSHGVLAREGNEQFF; len: 17; abundance: -; j_gene: TRBJ2-1; v_gene: TRBV4-1; d_gene: TRBD2
CDR3nt: TGTGCCAGCAGTCCCGGACAGGGGGTCCAAGAGACCCAGTACTTC; CDR3aa: CASSPGQGVQETQYF; len: 15; abundance: many; j_gene: TRBJ2-5; v_gene: TRBV12-3/TRBV12-4; d_gene: TRBD1
CDR3nt: TGTGCCAGCAGCGTGGCCTGGAACGAGCAGTACTTC; CDR3aa: CASSVAWNEQYF; len: 12; abundance: many; j_gene: TRBJ2-7; v_gene: TRBV2; d_gene: -
CDR3nt: TGCAGCGTTGTAACTGTAGAGACCCAGTACTTC; CDR3aa: CSVVTVETQYF; len: 11; abundance: few; j_gene: TRBJ2-5; v_gene: TRBV29-1; d_gene: -
CDR3nt: TGTGCCAGCAGCCCCACAGGGGGCGCAGGAGAGACCCAGTACTTC; CDR3aa: CASSPTGGAGETQYF; len: 15; abundance: many; j_gene: TRBJ2-5; v_gene: TRBV7-8; d_gene: TRBD1
CDR3nt: TGCGCCAGCAGCTTGCGGGGGTACCAAGAGACCCAGTACTTC; CDR3aa: CASSLRGYQETQYF; len: 14; abundance: -; j_gene: TRBJ2-5; v_gene: TRBV5-1; d_gene: -
CDR3nt: TGCAGCTGTGCCGGGACTAGCGGATCCAATGAGCAGTTCTTC; CDR3aa: CSCAGTSGSNEQFF; len: 14; abundance: many; j_gene: TRBJ2-1; v_gene: TRBV29-1; d_gene: TRBD2
CDR3nt: TGTGCCAGCAGCCAGGATCCCGGACGGAATGAAAAACTGTTTTTT; CDR3aa: CASSQDPGRNEKLFF; len: 15; abundance: many; j_gene: TRBJ1-4; v_gene: TRBV3-1; d_gene: -
CDR3nt: TGCAGTGCTAGACACATGCAGGGGGCGGCTAATGAAAAACTGTTTTTT; CDR3aa: CSARHMQGAANEKLFF; len: 16; abundance: few; j_gene: TRBJ1-4; v_gene: TRBV20-1; d_gene: TRBD1
CDR3nt: TGCGCCAGCAGCCGTCTACTAGGTGTTAATGAGCAGTTCTTC; CDR3aa: CASSRLLGVNEQFF; len: 14; abundance: few; j_gene: TRBJ2-1; v_gene: TRBV4-1; d_gene: -
CDR3nt: TGCAGTGCTATGACAGGAAATGGCAATCAGCCCCAGCATTTT; CDR3aa: CSAMTGNGNQPQHF; len: 14; abundance: -; j_gene: TRBJ1-5; v_gene: TRBV20-1; d_gene: -
CDR3nt: TGCGCCAGCAGCTCGAAAGGGGATAGCAATCAGCCCCAGCATTTT; CDR3aa: CASSSKGDSNQPQHF; len: 15; abundance: -; j_gene: TRBJ1-5; v_gene: TRBV5-1; d_gene: -
CDR3nt: TGTGCCAGCAGTTTAGGATGGGGGGCGGAGAACACCGGGGAGCTGTTTTTT; CDR3aa: CASSLGWGAENTGELFF; len: 17; abundance: many; j_gene: TRBJ2-2; v_gene: TRBV28; d_gene: -
CDR3nt: TGCAGCGTTGAAGAGCTGACCTCGAACACTGAAGCTTTCTTT; CDR3aa: CSVEELTSNTEAFF; len: 14; abundance: -; j_gene: TRBJ1-1; v_gene: TRBV29-1; d_gene: -
CDR3nt: TGCAGTGCTGACGTGTACAATGAGCAGTTCTTC; CDR3aa: CSADVYNEQFF; len: 11; abundance: few; j_gene: TRBJ2-1; v_gene: TRBV20-1; d_gene: -
CDR3nt: TGTGCCTGGAGTCTGGGAAAGGGAACTGAAGCTTTCTTT; CDR3aa: CAWSLGKGTEAFF; len: 13; abundance: many; j_gene: TRBJ1-1; v_gene: TRBV30; d_gene: -
CDR3nt: TGCGCCAGCAGCCTTGATAGCGGGAGGGCCCACAATGAGCAGTTCTTC; CDR3aa: CASSLDSGRAHNEQFF; len: 16; abundance: many; j_gene: TRBJ2-1; v_gene: TRBV5-1; d_gene: TRBD2
CDR3nt: TGCAGTGCTAGAGCCCCAGGGGGCTACGAGCGGTACTTC; CDR3aa: CSARAPGGYERYF; len: 13; abundance: -; j_gene: TRBJ2-7; v_gene: TRBV20-1; d_gene: TRBD1
CDR3nt: TGCGCCAGCAGCCCACGCGGGGCGGGCACCGGGGAGCTGTTTTTT; CDR3aa: CASSPRGAGTGELFF; len: 15; abundance: few; j_gene: TRBJ2-2; v_gene: TRBV4-1; d_gene: -
CDR3nt: TGTGCCTGGATTAGGTTTGATACGCAGTATTTT; CDR3aa: CAWIRFDTQYF; len: 11; abundance: many; j_gene: TRBJ2-3; v_gene: TRBV30; d_gene: -
CDR3nt: TGTGCCAGCAGTTGGGAACGGGCGATTAACTACAATGAGCAGTTCTTC; CDR3aa: CASSWERAINYNEQFF; len: 16; abundance: many; j_gene: TRBJ2-1; v_gene: TRBV6-1; d_gene: -